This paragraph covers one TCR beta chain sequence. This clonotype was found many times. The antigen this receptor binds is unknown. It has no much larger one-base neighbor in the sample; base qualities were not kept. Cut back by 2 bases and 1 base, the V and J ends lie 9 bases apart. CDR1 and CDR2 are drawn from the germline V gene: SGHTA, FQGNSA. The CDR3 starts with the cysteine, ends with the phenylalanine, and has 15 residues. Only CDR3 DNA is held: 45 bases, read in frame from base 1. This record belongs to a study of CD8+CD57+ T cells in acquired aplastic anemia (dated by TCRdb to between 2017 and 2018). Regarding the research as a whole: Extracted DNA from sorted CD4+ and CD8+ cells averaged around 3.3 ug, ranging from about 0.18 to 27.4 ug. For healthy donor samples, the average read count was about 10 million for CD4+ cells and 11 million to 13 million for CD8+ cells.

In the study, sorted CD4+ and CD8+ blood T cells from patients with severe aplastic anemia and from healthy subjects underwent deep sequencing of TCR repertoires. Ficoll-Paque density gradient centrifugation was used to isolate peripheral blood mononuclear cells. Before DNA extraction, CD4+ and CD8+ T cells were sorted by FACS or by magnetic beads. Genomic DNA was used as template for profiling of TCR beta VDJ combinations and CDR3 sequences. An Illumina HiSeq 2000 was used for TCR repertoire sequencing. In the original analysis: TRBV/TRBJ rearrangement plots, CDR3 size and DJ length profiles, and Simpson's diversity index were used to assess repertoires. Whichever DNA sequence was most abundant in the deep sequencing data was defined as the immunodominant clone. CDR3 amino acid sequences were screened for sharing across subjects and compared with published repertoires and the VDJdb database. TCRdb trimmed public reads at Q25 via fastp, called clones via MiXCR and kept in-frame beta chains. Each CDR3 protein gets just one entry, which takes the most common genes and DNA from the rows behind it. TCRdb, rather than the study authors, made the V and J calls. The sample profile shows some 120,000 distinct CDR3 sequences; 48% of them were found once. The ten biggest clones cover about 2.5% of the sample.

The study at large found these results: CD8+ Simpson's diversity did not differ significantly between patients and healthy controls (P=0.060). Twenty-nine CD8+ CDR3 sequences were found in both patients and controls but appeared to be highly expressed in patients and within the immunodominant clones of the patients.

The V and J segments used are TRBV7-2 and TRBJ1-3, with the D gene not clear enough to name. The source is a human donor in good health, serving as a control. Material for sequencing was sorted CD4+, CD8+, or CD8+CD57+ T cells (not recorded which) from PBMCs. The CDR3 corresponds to CASSLQGISGNTIYF. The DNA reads TGTGCCAGCAGCTTACAAGGGATATCTGGAAACACCATATATTTT. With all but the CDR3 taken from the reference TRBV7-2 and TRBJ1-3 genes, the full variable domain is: GAGVSQSPSNKVTEKGKDVELRCDPISGHTALYWYRQSLGQGLEFLIYFQGNSAPDKSGLPSDRFSAERTGGSVSTLTIQRTQQEDSAVYLCASSLQGISGNTIYFGEGSWLTVV.